These T cell receptor beta chains were read from a single sample in a study of T cells in Graves' hyperthyroidism and ophthalmopathy. TCRdb reprocessed the multiplex PCR reads with MiXCR, giving one entry per CDR3 protein. Here the sample spans tens of thousands of distinct CDR3 sequences, under 70% being singletons. Source material: blood. The receptor source for this set is a woman aged 55-69 years with Graves' ophthalmopathy. Each CDR3 is given with its conserved first and last residue. A D gene is named only where the DNA matches it firmly. Some rows mark clone size as missing; the rest say once, few, many or name a class of expanded clone.

j_call,v_call,d_call,clone_size,cdr3_aa,cdr3_nt
TRBJ2-7,TRBV4-3,TRBD2,many,CASSQDGTSGGPSYEQYF,TGCGCCAGCAGCCAAGACGGGACTAGCGGGGGGCCCTCCTACGAGCAGTACTTC
TRBJ2-7,TRBV6-1,.,many,CASNEIAHYEQYF,TGTGCCAGCAACGAGATAGCGCACTACGAGCAGTACTTC
TRBJ2-5,TRBV7-2,.,.,CASSLVSSVGETQYF,TGTGCCAGCAGCTTAGTCTCTAGCGTCGGAGAGACCCAGTACTTC
TRBJ1-4,TRBV20-1,.,once,CSARERRTNEKLFF,TGCAGTGCTAGGGAACGAAGGACTAATGAAAAACTGTTTTTT
TRBJ2-1,TRBV20-1,TRBD2,.,CSARAPAGDNNEQFF,TGCAGTGCTAGGGCCCCAGCGGGAGACAACAATGAGCAGTTCTTC
TRBJ2-2,TRBV20-1,.,many,CSARGSGRSSGELFF,TGCAGTGCTAGGGGATCGGGGAGGTCGAGCGGGGAGCTGTTTTTT
TRBJ1-1,TRBV28,.,many,CASSLSGYEAFF,TGTGCCAGCAGTTTGTCAGGCTATGAAGCTTTCTTT
TRBJ2-1,TRBV29-1,.,.,CSHIGGRNEQFF,TGCAGCCATATTGGAGGGAGGAATGAGCAGTTCTTC
TRBJ1-1,TRBV6-1,TRBD1,.,CASSASGRGHMNTEAFF,TGTGCCAGCAGCGCTTCGGGCAGGGGGCATATGAACACTGAAGCTTTCTTT
TRBJ1-6,TRBV11-2,TRBD1,.,CASSLTPGGRVESPLHF,TGTGCCAGCAGCTTAACCCCAGGGGGCAGGGTGGAATCACCCCTCCACTTT
TRBJ2-7,TRBV3-1,TRBD2,many,CASSQNFPWTSGRAKQYF,TGTGCCAGCAGCCAAAATTTCCCCTGGACTAGCGGGAGAGCGAAGCAGTACTTC
TRBJ2-5,TRBV20-1,.,.,CSEGGGSETQYF,TGCAGCGAGGGGGGGGGCTCGGAGACCCAGTACTTC
TRBJ2-6,TRBV9,TRBD2,.,CASSVLAGGANVLTF,TGTGCCAGCAGCGTTCTAGCGGGGGGGGCCAACGTCCTGACTTTC
TRBJ2-7,TRBV12-3/TRBV12-4,TRBD2,many,CASSLGLAGGYEQYF,TGTGCCAGCAGTCTCGGACTAGCGGGGGGCTACGAGCAGTACTTC
TRBJ1-1,TRBV15,.,.,CATSRIRGTHEAFF,TGTGCCACCAGCAGGATTCGGGGGACGCATGAAGCTTTCTTT
TRBJ2-3,TRBV2,TRBD2,many,CASSLAAGDTQYF,TGTGCCAGCTCGCTAGCGGCGGGAGATACGCAGTATTTT
TRBJ2-3,TRBV5-5,.,.,CASSLVWGVTDTQYF,TGTGCCAGCAGCTTGGTTTGGGGGGTTACAGATACGCAGTATTTT
TRBJ1-6,TRBV13,TRBD1,once,CASSWTGVFNSPLHF,TGTGCCAGCAGCTGGACAGGGGTTTTTAATTCACCCCTCCACTTT
TRBJ1-2,TRBV18,.,many,CASSPRAGDGYTF,TGTGCCAGCTCACCACGGGCAGGGGACGGCTACACCTTC
TRBJ1-5,TRBV7-2,TRBD1,.,CASSLRRTGGFQPQHF,TGTGCCAGCAGCTTACGTCGGACAGGGGGTTTTCAGCCCCAGCATTTT
TRBJ2-1,TRBV11-2,.,many,CASSPPEGQEYNEQFF,TGTGCCAGCAGCCCTCCTGAGGGACAAGAATACAATGAGCAGTTCTTC
TRBJ1-1,TRBV4-2,TRBD1,many,CASSHEQGVWTEAFF,TGTGCCAGCAGCCATGAACAGGGGGTTTGGACTGAAGCTTTCTTT
TRBJ2-1,TRBV29-1,.,.,CSVVVGAVDEQFF,TGCAGCGTCGTAGTAGGGGCGGTGGATGAGCAGTTCTTC
TRBJ1-6,TRBV5-1,TRBD1,once,CASSSPSGQGARPLHF,TGCGCCAGCAGCTCCCCATCGGGACAGGGGGCGCGTCCCCTCCACTTT
TRBJ1-1,TRBV20-1,.,.,CSARGRGDTEAFF,TGCAGTGCTAGAGGGAGGGGGGACACTGAAGCTTTCTTT
TRBJ1-5,TRBV5-5,.,.,CASSFKYTGQF,TGTGCCAGCAGCTTCAAATACACAGGGCAATTT
TRBJ2-5,TRBV7-9,.,many,CASSFYGRGIRETQYF,TGTGCCAGCAGCTTTTACGGCAGGGGAATAAGGGAGACCCAGTACTTC
TRBJ2-2,TRBV7-3,.,many,CASSLGTSNTGELFF,TGTGCCAGCAGCTTAGGGACTTCTAACACCGGGGAGCTGTTTTTT
TRBJ2-7,TRBV5-1,TRBD1,.,CASSLQTGPGSTYEQYF,TGCGCCAGCAGCCTACAGACAGGGCCAGGGTCTACCTACGAGCAGTACTTC
TRBJ1-5,TRBV6-5,TRBD1,many,CASSYNRGQPQHF,TGTGCCAGCAGTTACAACAGGGGTCAGCCCCAGCATTTT
TRBJ1-2,TRBV5-1,TRBD1,.,CASSPTGQGDGYTF,TGCGCCAGCAGCCCGACAGGCCAGGGGGACGGCTACACCTTC
TRBJ1-2,TRBV6-1,TRBD1,many,CASRLQGRAGYTF,TGTGCCAGCAGATTACAGGGGAGGGCTGGCTACACCTTC
TRBJ1-2,TRBV6-4,TRBD1,.,CASRQGSAYGYTF,TGTGCCAGCCGACAGGGGTCTGCCTATGGCTACACCTTC
TRBJ1-5,TRBV7-8,.,.,CASSLPWLGSDEHF,TGTGCCAGCAGCTTACCCTGGCTGGGGTCCGATGAGCATTTT
TRBJ2-7,TRBV6-2/TRBV6-3,.,many,CASRSASGEAEQYF,TGTGCCAGCAGGTCCGCCAGCGGAGAGGCCGAGCAGTACTTC
TRBJ1-5,TRBV7-9,.,.,CASSLGRVGQGTRQPQHF,TGTGCCAGCAGCTTAGGAAGGGTGGGGCAAGGGACGAGGCAGCCCCAGCATTTT
TRBJ1-1,TRBV28,.,many,CASSLGWTEAFF,TGTGCCAGCAGTTTAGGGTGGACTGAAGCTTTCTTT
TRBJ2-7,TRBV7-6,.,.,CASNLARHDEQYF,TGCGCCAGCAACTTAGCCCGACACGACGAGCAGTACTTC
TRBJ2-1,TRBV3-1,.,.,CASSRRTVSTDTQFF,TGTGCCAGCAGCCGTAGGACAGTCAGCACAGATACGCAGTTCTTC
TRBJ1-2,TRBV28,.,many,CASSLVRVNDGYTF,TGTGCCAGCAGTTTAGTCAGGGTCAATGATGGCTACACCTTC
TRBJ2-7,TRBV5-1,.,few,CASSLAVGGMGYEQYF,TGCGCCAGCAGCTTGGCGGTAGGAGGGATGGGCTACGAGCAGTACTTC
TRBJ2-3,TRBV6-5,.,many,CASSYPGTDTQYF,TGTGCCAGCAGTTACCCTGGAACAGATACGCAGTATTTT
TRBJ1-4,TRBV7-9,.,many,CASSFPGQPGATNEKLFF,TGTGCCAGCAGCTTCCCAGGACAGCCGGGGGCAACTAATGAAAAACTGTTTTTT
TRBJ2-7,TRBV19,.,many,CASSTSGVYEQYF,TGTGCCAGTAGTACCTCCGGGGTCTACGAGCAGTACTTC
TRBJ2-5,TRBV10-2,TRBD2,.,CASSGTSGQETQYF,TGCGCCAGCAGTGGGACTAGCGGGCAAGAGACCCAGTACTTC
TRBJ1-2,TRBV28,TRBD1,.,CASKDRGRNGHTF,TGTGCCAGCAAGGACAGGGGGAGAAATGGCCACACCTTC
TRBJ2-1,TRBV18,.,many,CASSPGVRDEQFF,TGTGCCAGCTCACCAGGGGTTAGAGATGAGCAGTTCTTC
TRBJ2-1,TRBV29-1,.,.,CSVDSEGTYNEQFF,TGCAGCGTTGATAGCGAGGGTACCTACAATGAGCAGTTCTTC
TRBJ2-1,TRBV7-9,TRBD2,.,CASSLAGRYNEQFF,TGTGCCAGCAGCCTAGCGGGCAGGTACAATGAGCAGTTCTTC
TRBJ1-3,TRBV10-2,.,many,CASNQGSGNTIYF,TGCGCCAGCAATCAGGGTTCTGGAAACACCATATATTTT
TRBJ2-2,TRBV2,TRBD2,.,CASSRRGLAGTNTGELFF,TGTGCCAGCAGTCGAAGGGGACTAGCGGGGACGAACACCGGGGAGCTGTTTTTT